The 27 T cell receptor beta chains in this list originate from one sample, sequenced in a study of T cells expressing NK-cell markers. From its re-call of the 5' RACE reads, TCRdb lists each CDR3 protein once, without DNA. The specimen's table records a few hundred thousand distinct CDR3 sequences. What was sequenced was blood T cells: a sorted CD56 or NKG2C T cell subset, CD4+ or CD8+ T cells, or bulk PBMC T cells (not recorded which). All receptors derive from a man between 18 and 69 years old in good health.

The rearrangement joins TRBV6-5 to TRBJ2-6; TCRdb designates TRBD1, a call that cannot be tested without DNA. Germline assignment: CDR1 MNHEY and CDR2 SVGAGI. The CDR3 sequence is 18 residues long. CDR3 region: CASSYTFYRAAGANVLTF.

This chain links TRBV7-8 with TRBJ2-7; TCRdb proposes TRBD1, but this gene call is untestable without DNA. Germline CDR1 reads SGHVS; CDR2 reads FQNEAQ. This CDR3 has 15 amino acids. CDR3 sequence: CASSPGTGEFYEQYF.

J is TRBJ2-1 and V is TRBV5-1; TCRdb's assignment of TRBD1 cannot be checked, as there is no DNA. The CDR3 contains 17 residues. Germline-derived CDR1 and CDR2 are SGHRS and YFSETQ. CDR3 protein: CASEGGVSAGTYNEQFF.

The chain has TRBV6-4 and TRBJ2-1; no DNA is available, so the TRBD1 call from TCRdb remains unchecked. This CDR3 region has 14 residues. Germline CDR1 reads MRHNA; CDR2 reads SNTAGT. The CDR3 protein is CATAPNHADRGRFF.

J is TRBJ2-7 and V is TRBV20-1; as DNA is missing, the TRBD1 call by TCRdb cannot be tested. This CDR3 is built from 14 residues. Per the germline V gene, CDR1 is DFQATT and CDR2 is SNEGSKA (reference sequence). This chain's CDR3 is CSARGQGRSYEQYF.

V and J are TRBV29-1 and TRBJ2-7; TCRdb calls TRBD1, which cannot be checked without DNA. Per the germline V gene, CDR1 is SQVTM and CDR2 is ANQGSEA. The CDR3 extends over 13 amino acids. The CDR3 sequence: CSAGQGSVYEQYF.

This chain joins TRBV11-2 and TRBJ2-1; TCRdb designates TRBD1, a call that cannot be tested without DNA. This CDR3 spans 18 amino acids. CDR1 is SGHAT, CDR2 FQNNGV, per germline. The CDR3 sequence is CASSDTSGRLSSYNEQFF.

The rearrangement links TRBV27 to TRBJ2-7; TCRdb selects TRBD1, and the lack of DNA leaves this call unchecked. Germline V gene sequence: CDR1 MNHEY, CDR2 SMNVEV (reference sequence). The CDR3 totals 19 residues. The CDR3: CASSSPYITGTGGTYEQYF.

The V call is TRBV7-2, the J call TRBJ1-6; TCRdb outputs TRBD1, but without DNA this stays unchecked. Looked up from germline, CDR1 is SGHTA and CDR2 is FQGNSA. The CDR3 is 16 amino acids. The CDR3 loop is CASSLDPPGLHSPLHF.

The chain combines TRBV5-1 with TRBJ2-1; no DNA is available, so the TRBD1 call from TCRdb remains unchecked. Germline V gives CDR1 SGHRS, CDR2 YFSETQ. The CDR3 has 16 amino acids. CDR3 in amino acids: CASSLRPGGPSDEQFF.

This chain connects TRBV27 to TRBJ2-4. Germline V lookup: CDR1 MNHEY, CDR2 SMNVEV (reference sequence). The CDR3 spans 15 residues. CDR3 protein: CASSSYVVAKNIQYF.

The gene calls are TRBV18 and TRBJ1-1. The CDR3 runs 14 residues. From germline, CDR1 is KGHSH and CDR2 LQKENI. The CDR3 loop reads CASSPPDLSSEAFF.

The chain employs TRBV18 and TRBJ2-5; TCRdb calls TRBD1, which cannot be checked without DNA. Per germline, CDR1 KGHSH and CDR2 LQKENI. The CDR3 runs 13 residues. The CDR3 loop is CASSVGTTETQYF.

V and J are TRBV18 and TRBJ2-7. The CDR3 has 16 amino acids. The germline CDR1 and CDR2 sequences are KGHSH and LQKENI. CDR3 amino acids: CASSPNPTAWNAGQYF.

This chain uses TRBV14 with TRBJ2-7; there is no DNA to check the TCRdb D call of TRBD2. CDR1 and CDR2 (germline): SGHDN, FVKESK. This CDR3 region has 15 residues. The CDR3 sequence is CASSPRGLSSYEQYF.

The chain uses TRBV7-2 and TRBJ2-4. The CDR3 covers 13 residues. Looked up from germline, CDR1 is SGHTA and CDR2 is FQGNSA. CDR3 loop: CASMDLAKNIQYF.

The chain uses TRBV7-2 and TRBJ2-1. The CDR3 extends over 13 amino acids. Germline V CDR1 and CDR2: SGHTA, FQGNSA. CDR3 amino acids: CASSLDHYNEQFF.

The rearrangement links TRBV19 to TRBJ2-2; there is no DNA to check the TCRdb D call of TRBD1. The CDR3 runs to 14 residues. The germline CDR1 and CDR2 sequences are LNHDA and SQIVND (reference sequence). The CDR3 loop is CAIRDRGRTGELFF.

The chain is built from TRBV5-6 and TRBJ2-7. The CDR3 is 15 residues long. Germline CDR1 reads SGHDT; CDR2 reads YYEEEE. CDR3 sequence reads: CASRSTMGFIYEQYF.

The V call is TRBV2, the J call TRBJ2-1; TCRdb names TRBD2, which stays unverified in the absence of DNA. This CDR3 contains 16 residues. Germline assignment: CDR1 SNHLY and CDR2 FYNNEI. CDR3 residues: CASSVQGPLLRNEQFF.

The chain recombines TRBV5-1 with TRBJ1-5; the TCRdb D gene call, TRBD1, has no DNA to confirm it. The CDR3 runs to 15 residues. Germline V gives CDR1 SGHRS, CDR2 YFSETQ. The CDR3 sequence is CASSSGQGNNQPQHF.

The chain combines TRBV24-1 with TRBJ2-5; TCRdb reports TRBD2, a call that lacks DNA to check it against. This CDR3 spans 15 amino acids. In germline, CDR1 is KGHDR, CDR2 SFDVKD. CDR3 residues: CATSDSSGGKETQYF.

The rearrangement joins TRBV12-3 or TRBV12-4 to TRBJ2-1; without DNA, the TCRdb call of TRBD1 cannot be checked. CDR3 length: 15 residues. CDR3 loop: CASSFGGDRGHEQFF.

The rearrangement uses TRBV12-3 or TRBV12-4 and TRBJ2-7; absent DNA, TCRdb's TRBD1 call cannot be checked. The CDR3 totals 15 residues. The CDR3 sequence is CASSFVQGVRNEQYF.

The chain carries TRBV4-1 and TRBJ2-1. The CDR3 runs to 13 residues. Per germline, CDR1 MGHRA and CDR2 YSYEKL. CDR3 sequence: CASSPRPANEQFF.

The rearrangement links TRBV28 to TRBJ2-2; TCRdb returns TRBD1, unconfirmable since there is no DNA. The CDR3 loop spans 15 amino acids. Germline V CDR1 and CDR2: MDHEN, SYDVKM. CDR3 protein: CASRGTVPYSGELFF.

The V and J genes are TRBV12-3 or TRBV12-4 and TRBJ2-2; with no DNA, the TCRdb D assignment of TRBD1 cannot be verified. This CDR3 has 15 amino acids. The chain's CDR3 is CASTRWGIDTGELFF.